The present T cell receptor beta chain was sequenced within a study of T-cell memory formation after mild COVID-19. The CDR3 extends over 15 amino acids. The ends were cut back, 5 bases at V and 4 bases at J, with 16 bases in the middle. CDR1 and CDR2 (germline): SEHNR, FQNEAQ (reference sequence). Overall study findings and caveats: A second wave expanding day 15 to 37 was CD4+-biased; contracting clones were balanced.

Concerning this clonotype itself: Its antigen is undetermined.

TCRdb called the 5' RACE reads again in MiXCR, with one record for every CDR3 protein. The table records around 300,000 distinct CDR3 sequences, roughly 13% of them present only once. The sequence was obtained from a man between 18 and 29 years old who had mild COVID-19 (a few samples of this study predate the infection). Cell type and time point are not known. The V gene is TRBV7-9, the J gene TRBJ2-3; tentatively, D is TRBD1 (5 bases). Sequenced material: PBMCs or a T cell subset sorted from them (not recorded which). CDR3 protein: CASSRGLWGPDTQYF. The CDR3 bases are TGTGCCAGCAGCCGAGGCCTCTGGGGCCCAGATACGCAGTATTTT.